The rows below give T cell receptor beta chains drawn from one sample of a study of T-cell memory formation after mild COVID-19. Using its own MiXCR run on the 5' RACE reads, TCRdb lists one record per CDR3 protein. Of 85,000 to 120,000 distinct CDR3 sequences listed, over 15% were seen once; the top ten hold 28%. The sample consisted of PBMCs or a T cell subset sorted from them (not recorded which). The receptors were gathered from an adult woman who had mild COVID-19 (a few samples of this study predate the infection). Cell type and time point are not known. CDR3s include the opening cysteine and the closing phenylalanine or tryptophan. The order of the fields is clone size, D gene, V gene, J gene, CDR3 DNA, CDR3 protein. The D gene is left open where the match is weak. Some rows have no size entry. The others give once, few or many, or a class for an expanded clone.

abundance: NA
d_gene: NA
v_gene: TRBV5-1
j_gene: TRBJ1-1
CDR3nt: TGCGCCAGCAGCTTTCCGGGGAAAGCTTTCTTT
CDR3aa: CASSFPGKAFF

abundance: NA
d_gene: NA
v_gene: TRBV9
j_gene: TRBJ2-5
CDR3nt: TGTGCCAGCAGCCCAACCGGCGGAGGCCCGGGGGCGACCCAGTACTTC
CDR3aa: CASSPTGGGPGATQYF

abundance: NA
d_gene: NA
v_gene: TRBV9
j_gene: TRBJ2-7
CDR3nt: TGTGCCAGCAGCGTAGGGTCCGGGACCCTCGACTACGAGCAGTACTTC
CDR3aa: CASSVGSGTLDYEQYF

abundance: NA
d_gene: TRBD2
v_gene: TRBV2
j_gene: TRBJ2-1
CDR3nt: TGTGCCAGCAGTGCTACACTAGCGAACAATGAGCAGTTCTTC
CDR3aa: CASSATLANNEQFF

abundance: NA
d_gene: TRBD1
v_gene: TRBV9
j_gene: TRBJ1-2
CDR3nt: TGTGCCAGCAGTCCAGAGGGGGCAGTTAACTATGGCTACACCTTC
CDR3aa: CASSPEGAVNYGYTF

abundance: NA
d_gene: NA
v_gene: TRBV11-2
j_gene: TRBJ2-7
CDR3nt: TGTGCCAGCAGCTTAGATCCTACAGTTTCCTACGAGCAGTACTTC
CDR3aa: CASSLDPTVSYEQYF

abundance: few
d_gene: NA
v_gene: TRBV7-2
j_gene: TRBJ2-1
CDR3nt: TGTGCCAGCAGCTTATACGGGATGTTAGATGAGCAGTTCTTC
CDR3aa: CASSLYGMLDEQFF

abundance: NA
d_gene: NA
v_gene: TRBV29-1
j_gene: TRBJ2-1
CDR3nt: TGCAGCGTTGAAGAATTGAGGACAGCGTACAATGAGCAGTTCTTC
CDR3aa: CSVEELRTAYNEQFF

abundance: few
d_gene: NA
v_gene: TRBV2
j_gene: TRBJ1-1
CDR3nt: TGTGCCAGCACGGGGGACACTGAAGCTTTCTTT
CDR3aa: CASTGDTEAFF

abundance: few
d_gene: NA
v_gene: TRBV7-8
j_gene: TRBJ1-1
CDR3nt: TGTGCCAGCAGCCCAGACGGGGACACTGAAGCTTTCTTT
CDR3aa: CASSPDGDTEAFF

abundance: NA
d_gene: TRBD2
v_gene: TRBV4-3
j_gene: TRBJ2-1
CDR3nt: TGCGCCAGCAGTTTTAGCGGGAGTGTCTCCTACAATGAGCAGTTCTTC
CDR3aa: CASSFSGSVSYNEQFF

abundance: NA
d_gene: NA
v_gene: TRBV20-1
j_gene: TRBJ1-1
CDR3nt: TGCAGTGCTAGAGGCAGGGTTGGAAATGTTCCTCAAGGAGTCACTGAAGCTTTCTTT
CDR3aa: CSARGRVGNVPQGVTEAFF

abundance: NA
d_gene: NA
v_gene: TRBV9
j_gene: TRBJ2-3
CDR3nt: TGTGCCAGCAGCGTAGTAGGCAGCACAGATACGCAGTATTTT
CDR3aa: CASSVVGSTDTQYF

abundance: few
d_gene: TRBD2
v_gene: TRBV4-1
j_gene: TRBJ2-2
CDR3nt: TGCGCCAGCAGCCAAGGAGCGGGGGGGAGCACCGGGGAGCTGTTTTTT
CDR3aa: CASSQGAGGSTGELFF

abundance: NA
d_gene: TRBD2
v_gene: TRBV4-1
j_gene: TRBJ2-3
CDR3nt: TGCGCCAGCAGCCAAGATTCCAAAGCGGGGGGGCTCACAGATACGCAGTATTTT
CDR3aa: CASSQDSKAGGLTDTQYF